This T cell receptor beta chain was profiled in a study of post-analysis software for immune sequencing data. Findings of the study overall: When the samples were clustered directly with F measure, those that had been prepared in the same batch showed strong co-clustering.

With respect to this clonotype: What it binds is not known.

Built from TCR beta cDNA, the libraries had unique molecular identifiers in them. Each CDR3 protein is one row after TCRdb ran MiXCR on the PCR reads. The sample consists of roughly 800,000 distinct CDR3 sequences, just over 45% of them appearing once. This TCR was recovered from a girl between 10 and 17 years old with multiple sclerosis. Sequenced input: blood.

DNA for the CDR3: TGTGCCAGCAGCTTAGAGTATAGCAATCAGCCCCAGCATTTT. Its protein product is CASSLEYSNQPQHF. V usage is TRBV7-2 and J usage is TRBJ1-5; D not resolved. Germline CDR1 and CDR2: SGHTA and FQGNSA. V was shortened by 1 base and J by 0 bases, with 4 bases between the two germline ends. The CDR3 length is 14 residues. Together with reference TRBV7-2 and TRBJ1-5, the CDR3 gives the full variable domain: GAGVSQSPSNKVTEKGKDVELRCDPISGHTALYWYRQSLGQGLEFLIYFQGNSAPDKSGLPSDRFSAERTGGSVSTLTIQRTQQEDSAVYLCASSLEYSNQPQHFGDGTRLSIL.